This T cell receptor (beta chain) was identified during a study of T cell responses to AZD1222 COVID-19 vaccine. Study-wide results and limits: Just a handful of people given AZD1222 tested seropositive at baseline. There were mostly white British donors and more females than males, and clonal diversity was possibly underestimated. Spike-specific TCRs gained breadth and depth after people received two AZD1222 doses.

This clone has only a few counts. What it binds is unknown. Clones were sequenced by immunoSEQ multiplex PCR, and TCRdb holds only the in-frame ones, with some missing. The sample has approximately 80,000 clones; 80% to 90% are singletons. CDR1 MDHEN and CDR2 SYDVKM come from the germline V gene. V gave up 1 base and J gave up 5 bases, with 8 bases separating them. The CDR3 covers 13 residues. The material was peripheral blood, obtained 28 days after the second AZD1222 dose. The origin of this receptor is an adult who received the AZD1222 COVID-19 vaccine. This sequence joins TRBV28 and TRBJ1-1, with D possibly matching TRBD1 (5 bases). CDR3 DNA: TGTGCCAGCAGTTTATCGGAGGGGACTGAAGCTTTCTTT. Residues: CASSLSEGTEAFF. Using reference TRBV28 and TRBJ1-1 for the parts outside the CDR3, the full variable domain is DVKVTQSSRYLVKRTGEKVFLECVQDMDHENMFWYRQDPGLGLRLIYFSYDVKMKEKGDIPEGYSVSREKKERFSLILESASTNQTSMYLCASSLSEGTEAFFGQGTRLTVV.